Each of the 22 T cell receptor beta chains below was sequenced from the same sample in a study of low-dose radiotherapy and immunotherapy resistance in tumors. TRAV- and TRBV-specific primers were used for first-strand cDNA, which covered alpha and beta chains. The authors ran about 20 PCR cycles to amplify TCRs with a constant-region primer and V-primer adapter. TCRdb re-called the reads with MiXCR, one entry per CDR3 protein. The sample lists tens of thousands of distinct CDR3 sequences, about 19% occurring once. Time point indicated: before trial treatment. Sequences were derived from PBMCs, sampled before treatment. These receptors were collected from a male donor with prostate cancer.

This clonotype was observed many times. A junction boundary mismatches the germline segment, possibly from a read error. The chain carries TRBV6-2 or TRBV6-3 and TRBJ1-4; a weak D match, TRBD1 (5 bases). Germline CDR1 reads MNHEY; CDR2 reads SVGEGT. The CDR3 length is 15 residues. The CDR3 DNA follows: TGTGCCAGCGGTGAACCCCGGCGGCGGGGGAGCTATGGGGTTTTT. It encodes CASGEPRRRGSYGVF.

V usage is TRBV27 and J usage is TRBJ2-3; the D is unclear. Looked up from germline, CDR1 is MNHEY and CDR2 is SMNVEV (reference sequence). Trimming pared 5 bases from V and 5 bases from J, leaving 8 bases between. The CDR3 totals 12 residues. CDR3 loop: CASSPRIDTQYF. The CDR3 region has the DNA TGTGCCAGCAGTCCCCGGATAGATACGCAGTATTTT.

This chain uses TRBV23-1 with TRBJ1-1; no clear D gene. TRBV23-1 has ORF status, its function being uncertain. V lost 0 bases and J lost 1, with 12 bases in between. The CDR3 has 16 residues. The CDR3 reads CASSQSGRQTNTEAFF. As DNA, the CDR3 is TGCGCCAGCAGTCAATCAGGTCGGCAGACGAACACTGAAGCTTTCTTT.

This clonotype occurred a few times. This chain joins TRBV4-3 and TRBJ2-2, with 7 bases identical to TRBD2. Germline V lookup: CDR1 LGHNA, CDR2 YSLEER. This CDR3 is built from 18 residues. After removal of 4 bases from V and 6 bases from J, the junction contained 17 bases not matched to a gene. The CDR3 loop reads CASSRQPGQNSGAGELFF. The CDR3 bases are TGCGCCAGCAGCCGACAACCGGGGCAGAACAGCGGGGCCGGGGAGCTGTTTTTT.

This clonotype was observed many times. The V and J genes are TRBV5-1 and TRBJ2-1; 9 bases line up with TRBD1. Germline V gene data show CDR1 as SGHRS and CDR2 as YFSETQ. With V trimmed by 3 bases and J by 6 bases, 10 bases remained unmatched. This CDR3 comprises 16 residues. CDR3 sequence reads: CASSSAGTGSFNEQFF. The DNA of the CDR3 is TGCGCCAGCAGCTCCGCTGGGACAGGGAGTTTCAATGAGCAGTTCTTC.

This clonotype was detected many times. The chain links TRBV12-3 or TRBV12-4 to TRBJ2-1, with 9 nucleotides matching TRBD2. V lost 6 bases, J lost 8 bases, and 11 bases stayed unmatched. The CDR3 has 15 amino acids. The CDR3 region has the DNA TGTGCCAGCAGGCGGACCGGGACTAGCAAAGATGAGCAGTTCTTC. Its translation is CASRRTGTSKDEQFF.

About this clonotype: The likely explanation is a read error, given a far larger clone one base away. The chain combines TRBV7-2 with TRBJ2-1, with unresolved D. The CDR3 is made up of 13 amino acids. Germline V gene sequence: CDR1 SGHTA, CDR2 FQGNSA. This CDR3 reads CASGLEASNEQFF. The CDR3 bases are TGTGCCAGCGGCTTAGAGGCTAGCAATGAGCAGTTCTTC.

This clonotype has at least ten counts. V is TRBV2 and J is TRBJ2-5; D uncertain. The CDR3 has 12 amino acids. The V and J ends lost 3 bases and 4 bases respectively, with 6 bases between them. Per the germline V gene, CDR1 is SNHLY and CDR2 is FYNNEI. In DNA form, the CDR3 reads TGTGCCAGCAGTGAGGTAATAGAGACCCAGTACTTC. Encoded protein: CASSEVIETQYF.

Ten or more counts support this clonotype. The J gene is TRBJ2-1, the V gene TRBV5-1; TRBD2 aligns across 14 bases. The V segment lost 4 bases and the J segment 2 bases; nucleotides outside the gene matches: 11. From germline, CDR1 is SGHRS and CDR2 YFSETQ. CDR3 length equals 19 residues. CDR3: CASSIGTSGSYFPYNEQFF. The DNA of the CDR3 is TGCGCCAGCAGCATCGGGACTAGCGGGAGCTATTTTCCCTACAATGAGCAGTTCTTC.

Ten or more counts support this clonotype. The CDR3 loop reads CASRHRGNSYEQYF. DNA of the CDR3: TGTGCCAGCAGACATAGGGGGAACTCCTACGAGCAGTACTTC. The V call is TRBV28, the J call TRBJ2-7; TRBD1 is a possible D gene (6 bases). This CDR3 contains 14 residues. Germline V gene lookup returns CDR1 MDHEN and CDR2 SYDVKM. V lost 6 bases and J 0 bases, leaving 12 bases between the germline ends.

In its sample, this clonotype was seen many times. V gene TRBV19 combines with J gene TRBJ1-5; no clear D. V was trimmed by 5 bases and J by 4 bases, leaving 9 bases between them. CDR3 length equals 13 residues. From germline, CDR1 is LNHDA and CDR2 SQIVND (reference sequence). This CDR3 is CASSAGLNQPQHF. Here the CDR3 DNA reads TGTGCCAGTAGTGCAGGATTGAATCAGCCCCAGCATTTT. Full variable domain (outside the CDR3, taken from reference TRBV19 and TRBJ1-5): DGGITQSPKYLFRKEGQNVTLSCEQNLNHDAMYWYRQDPGQGLRLIYYSQIVNDFQKGDIAEGYSVSREKKESFPLTVTSAQKNPTAFYLCASSAGLNQPQHFGDGTRLSIL.

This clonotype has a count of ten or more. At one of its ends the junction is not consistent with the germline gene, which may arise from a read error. For the CDR3, the DNA is TGTGCCAGCAGTTTAGGGGACGGAAACTATGGCTACACCTTC. Amino acids: CASSLGDGNYGYTF. The chain uses TRBV7-9 and TRBJ1-2; D might be TRBD1 (5 bases). Germline assignment: CDR1 SEHNR and CDR2 FQNEAQ (reference sequence). The CDR3 has 14 amino acids.

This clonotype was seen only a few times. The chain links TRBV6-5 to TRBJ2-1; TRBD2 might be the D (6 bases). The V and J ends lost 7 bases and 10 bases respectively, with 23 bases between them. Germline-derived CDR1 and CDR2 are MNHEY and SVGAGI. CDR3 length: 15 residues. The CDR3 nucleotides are TGTGCCAGCAAGGCCCGGGCGGGGCCCTATGAGGAGCAGTTCTTC. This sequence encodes CASKARAGPYEEQFF.

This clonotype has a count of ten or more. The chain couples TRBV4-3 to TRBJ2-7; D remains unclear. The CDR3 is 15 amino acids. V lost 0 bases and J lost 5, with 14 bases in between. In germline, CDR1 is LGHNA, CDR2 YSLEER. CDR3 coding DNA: TGCGCCAGCAGCCAAGATTACCCGGGTGTGGACGAGCAGTACTTC. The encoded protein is CASSQDYPGVDEQYF.

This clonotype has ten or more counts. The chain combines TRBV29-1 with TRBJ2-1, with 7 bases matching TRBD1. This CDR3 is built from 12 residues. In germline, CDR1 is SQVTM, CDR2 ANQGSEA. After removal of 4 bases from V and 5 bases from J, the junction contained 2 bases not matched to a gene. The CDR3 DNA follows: TGCAGCGTTGGGCAGGGGGACAATGAGCAGTTCTTC. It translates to CSVGQGDNEQFF.

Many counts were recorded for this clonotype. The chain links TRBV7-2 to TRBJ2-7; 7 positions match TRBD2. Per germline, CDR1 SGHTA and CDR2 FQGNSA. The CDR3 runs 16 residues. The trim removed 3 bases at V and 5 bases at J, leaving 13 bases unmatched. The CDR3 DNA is TGTGCCAGCAGCTTTTTGGGAGCGGGGCCAGGCGACGAGCAGTACTTC. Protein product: CASSFLGAGPGDEQYF.

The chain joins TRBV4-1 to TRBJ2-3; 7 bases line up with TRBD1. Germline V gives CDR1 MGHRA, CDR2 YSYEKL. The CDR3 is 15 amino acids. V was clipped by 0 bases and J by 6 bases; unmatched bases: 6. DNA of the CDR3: TGCGCCAGCAGCCAAGATGGCAGGGGGTGGGATACGCAGTATTTT. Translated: CASSQDGRGWDTQYF.

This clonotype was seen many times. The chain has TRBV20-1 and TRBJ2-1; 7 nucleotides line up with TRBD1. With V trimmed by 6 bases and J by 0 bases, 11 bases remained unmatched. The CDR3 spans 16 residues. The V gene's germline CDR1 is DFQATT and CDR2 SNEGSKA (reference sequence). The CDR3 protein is CSAPRQGLTSYNEQFF. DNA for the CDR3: TGCAGTGCCCCCCGACAGGGTTTAACCTCCTACAATGAGCAGTTCTTC.

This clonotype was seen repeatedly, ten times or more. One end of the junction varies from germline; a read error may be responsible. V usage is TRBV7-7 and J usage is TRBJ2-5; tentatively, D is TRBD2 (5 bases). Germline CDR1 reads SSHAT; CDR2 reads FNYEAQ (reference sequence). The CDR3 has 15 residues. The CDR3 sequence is CASSLGRTSQETQYF. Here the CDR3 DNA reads TGTGCTAGCAGCTTAGGTCGGACTTCCCAAGAGACCCAGTACTTC.

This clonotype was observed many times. The CDR3 spells CASSPGTGGNYGYTF. CDR3 DNA: TGTGCCAGCAGCCCCGGGACAGGGGGCAACTATGGCTACACCTTC. This chain connects TRBV7-9 to TRBJ1-2, with 12 bases identical to TRBD1. V shed 5 bases and J 2 bases; nucleotides not matched to a gene: 3. CDR3 length equals 15 residues. Germline CDR1 SEHNR, CDR2 FQNEAQ (reference sequence).

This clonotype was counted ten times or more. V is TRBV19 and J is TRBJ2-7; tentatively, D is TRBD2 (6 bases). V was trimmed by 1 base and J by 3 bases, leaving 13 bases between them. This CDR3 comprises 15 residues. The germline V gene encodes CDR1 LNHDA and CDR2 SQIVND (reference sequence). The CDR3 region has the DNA TGTGCCAGTAGTATAGTAGGGACTGACGGCTACGAGCAGTACTTC. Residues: CASSIVGTDGYEQYF.

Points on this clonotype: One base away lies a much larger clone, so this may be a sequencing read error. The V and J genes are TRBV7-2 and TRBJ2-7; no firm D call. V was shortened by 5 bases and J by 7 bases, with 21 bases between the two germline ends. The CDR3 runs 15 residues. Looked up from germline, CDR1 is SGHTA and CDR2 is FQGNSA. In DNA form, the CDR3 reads TGTGCCAGCAGCCCCATCGGCCCTCGCTACAATGAGCAGTACTTC. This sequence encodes CASSPIGPRYNEQYF.